This paragraph reports one T cell receptor beta chain. The target antigen is unknown. The sample comes from a study of CD8+ T cells in alopecia areata. The sample's treatment: oral pan-JAK inhibitor, 5-10 mg twice daily. RNA extraction was followed by reverse transcription into cDNA, which acted as the sequencing template. Method: immunoSEQ multiplex PCR; TCRdb's copy keeps in-frame clones and lacks some. The sample carries hundreds of thousands of clones, 58% recorded once. J gave up 4 bases and V 0 bases, and 3 bases lay outside the gene matches. CDR1 is GTSNPN, CDR2 SVGIG, per germline (reference sequence). The CDR3 runs to 14 residues. Study conclusions and caveats: In lesional scalp, particularly from alopecia totalis/universalis, clonality was higher than in normal scalp.

The clonotype comes from a human donor with alopecia areata. The chain has TRBV30 and TRBJ2-7; 10 bases are a match to TRBD1. This specimen was CD4+ T cells sorted from blood, taken at week 24, from a patient treated with tofacitinib. The CDR3 protein is CAWSVLGQGYEQYF. The CDR3 region has the DNA TGTGCCTGGAGTGTACTGGGACAGGGGTACGAGCAGTACTTC. Full variable domain (outside the CDR3, taken from reference TRBV30 and TRBJ2-7): SQTIHQWPATLVQPVGSPLSLECTVEGTSNPNLYWYRQAAGRGLQLLFYSVGIGQISSEVPQNLSASRPQDRQFILSSKKLLLSDSGFYLCAWSVLGQGYEQYFGPGTRLTVT.